The 27 T cell receptor beta chains given below trace back to one sample, sequenced in a study of metastatic and nonmetastatic thyroid tumors. MiXCR reprocessed the PCR reads for TCRdb. Of thousands of clones in the sample, under 30% are singletons; the top ten hold 21%. Every patient underwent thyroid surgery untreated. What was sequenced was tumor tissue. The origin of the receptors is a female donor with papillary thyroid cancer or a benign thyroid nodule (not recorded which). Some clones in this sample may be carry-over from other donors' samples.

This clone was detected many times. Being one base from a much bigger clone, this may be a read error. The chain couples TRBV6-2 or TRBV6-3 to TRBJ1-3; D is possibly TRBD1 (6 bases). Germline assignment: CDR1 MNHEY and CDR2 SVGEGT. The CDR3 extends over 14 amino acids. The V and J ends lost 8 bases and 2 bases respectively, with 13 bases between them. The CDR3 region is CASGRQVAGNTIYF. The CDR3 coding sequence is TGTGCCAGCGGTCGACAGGTAGCTGGAAACACCATATATTTT.

The chain carries TRBV20-1 and TRBJ1-5, with 11 nucleotides matching TRBD1. Germline values: CDR1 DFQATT, CDR2 SNEGSKA (reference sequence). The CDR3 is 15 amino acids. Trimming cost V 5 bases and J 4 bases; bases outside gene matches: 7. The CDR3 sequence is CSAPTGTGGNQPQHF. The CDR3 DNA sequence: TGCAGTGCTCCGACTGGGACAGGGGGAAATCAGCCCCAGCATTTT.

This clone has ten or more counts. The chain couples TRBV5-1 to TRBJ2-5, with D tentatively TRBD1 (6 bases). Germline lookup yields CDR1 SGHRS and CDR2 YFSETQ. The V end was cut by 1 base, the J end by 4 bases, with 14 bases between. This CDR3 has 15 amino acids. The CDR3 DNA sequence: TGCGCCAGCAGCTTGATGTCAGGGGTAGGAGAGACCCAGTACTTC. Translated, it gives CASSLMSGVGETQYF.

By share, this clone ranks as medium-sized. The chain links TRBV27 to TRBJ2-1, with D tentatively TRBD2 (6 bases). The V gene's germline CDR1 is MNHEY and CDR2 SMNVEV (reference sequence). The CDR3 is 13 residues long. V gave up 4 bases and J gave up 4 bases, with 8 bases separating them. Here the CDR3 reads CASSSTSYNEQFF. CDR3 sequence (DNA): TGTGCCAGCAGTTCGACTAGTTACAATGAGCAGTTCTTC.

This clone was counted once. The CDR3: CSTESEETQYF. The DNA of the CDR3 is TGCAGTACTGAAAGTGAAGAGACCCAGTACTTC. This chain joins TRBV20-1 and TRBJ2-5; D call uncertain. Germline CDR1 DFQATT, CDR2 SNEGSKA (reference sequence). This CDR3 has 11 amino acids. The V end was cut by 8 bases, the J end by 3 bases, with 10 bases between.

The table lists this clone with a few counts. The chain carries TRBV6-1 and TRBJ1-5; tentatively, D is TRBD1 (6 bases). This CDR3 contains 15 residues. Germline V CDR1 and CDR2: MNHNS, SASEGT. Between the trimmed V and J ends, which lost 8 bases and 2 bases, there was a span of 16 bases. The CDR3 region has the DNA TGTGCCAGCCTTGGGGGGGCAGTTGGCAATCAGCCCCAGCATTTT. Protein product: CASLGGAVGNQPQHF.

This clone appeared many times. The V and J genes are TRBV2 and TRBJ2-3; 7 bases match TRBD2. This CDR3 has 17 amino acids. Germline assignment: CDR1 SNHLY and CDR2 FYNNEI. Trimming removed 5 bases from V and 1 base from J; junction bases left unmatched: 12. CDR3 sequence: CASSSGKHGLGTDTQYF. CDR3 coding DNA: TGTGCCAGCAGTAGCGGGAAACATGGATTGGGCACAGATACGCAGTATTTT. Full variable domain (outside the CDR3, taken from reference TRBV2 and TRBJ2-3): EPEVTQTPSHQVTQMGQEVILRCVPISNHLYFYWYRQILGQKVEFLVSFYNNEISEKSEIFDDQFSVERPDGSNFTLKIRSTKLEDSAMYFCASSSGKHGLGTDTQYFGPGTRLTVL.

The J gene is TRBJ2-1, the V gene TRBV7-9, with 9 nucleotides matching TRBD2. Germline CDR1 reads SEHNR; CDR2 reads FQNEAQ (reference sequence). Germline trimming cut 5 bases from V and 5 bases from J; bases unmatched to any gene: 4. The CDR3 length is 14 residues. This CDR3 is CASSAVAGDNEQFF. The CDR3, as DNA: TGTGCCAGCAGCGCCGTAGCGGGAGACAATGAGCAGTTCTTC.

The table lists this clone with a few counts. At one end, the junction sequence differs from germline, possibly due to a read error. This sample includes further DNA sequences coding for the same CDR3. The chain links TRBV2 to TRBJ1-2, with D unclear. The germline V gene has CDR1 SNHLY and CDR2 FYNNEI. The CDR3 extends over 13 amino acids. CDR3 residues: CASSETFNYGYTF. CDR3 in DNA: TGTGCCAGTAGTGAAACTTTTAACTATGGCTACACCTTC.

This clone was picked up a small number of times. The chain joins TRBV6-1 to TRBJ1-1, with 7 bases aligning to TRBD1. Trimming removed 6 bases from V and 4 bases from J; junction bases left unmatched: 5. This CDR3 spans 13 amino acids. From germline, CDR1 is MNHNS and CDR2 SASEGT. CDR3 sequence reads: CASSDRESTEAFF. As DNA, the CDR3 is TGTGCCAGCAGCGACAGGGAGAGCACTGAAGCTTTCTTT.

This clone is judged medium-sized. The rearrangement links TRBV3-1 to TRBJ2-1, with TRBD2 matching 10 bases. This CDR3 spans 15 amino acids. Germline lookup yields CDR1 LGHDT and CDR2 YNNKEL (reference sequence). The V gene end was trimmed by 6 bases and the J gene end by 0 bases; junction bases not matched to a gene: 2. CDR3 DNA: TGTGCCAGCAGGGCTAGCGGGAGCTCCTACAATGAGCAGTTCTTC. This sequence encodes CASRASGSSYNEQFF.

By sample fraction, this clone is medium-sized. The chain couples TRBV4-2 to TRBJ1-1, with D possibly being TRBD1 (6 bases). Germline values: CDR1 LGHNA, CDR2 YNFKEQ. This CDR3 is built from 13 residues. V lost 0 bases to trimming and J lost 8 bases, with 10 bases between them. CDR3 protein: CASSQDDDREAFF. The CDR3 coding sequence is TGTGCCAGCAGCCAAGATGACGACAGGGAAGCTTTCTTT.

This clone was seen a few times. The CDR3 protein is CATDRGGMDGELFF. CDR3 bases: TGTGCCACAGACAGGGGGGGGATGGACGGGGAGCTGTTTTTT. This chain joins TRBV30 and TRBJ2-2, with TRBD1 matching 9 bases. CDR1 GTSNPN and CDR2 SVGIG come from the germline V gene (reference sequence). Trimming at V came to 8 bases and at J to 7 bases, leaving 11 bases not matched to a gene. The CDR3 totals 14 residues.

This clone turned up a few times. The rearrangement links TRBV19 to TRBJ2-7; D unclear. V was trimmed by 6 bases and J by 2 bases, leaving 11 bases between them. Germline-derived CDR1 and CDR2 are LNHDA and SQIVND (reference sequence). The CDR3 runs 13 residues. CDR3 loop: CASSKDLAYEQYF. For the CDR3, the DNA is TGTGCCAGTAGCAAGGATTTGGCCTACGAGCAGTACTTC. Complete variable domain (other parts from reference TRBV19 and TRBJ2-7): DGGITQSPKYLFRKEGQNVTLSCEQNLNHDAMYWYRQDPGQGLRLIYYSQIVNDFQKGDIAEGYSVSREKKESFPLTVTSAQKNPTAFYLCASSKDLAYEQYFGPGTRLTVT.

This chain joins TRBV12-3 or TRBV12-4 and TRBJ2-3; D is unresolved. The CDR3 has 14 residues. V was trimmed by 2 bases and J by 4 bases, leaving 10 bases between them. CDR3 amino acids: CASSLISTADTQYF. For the CDR3, the DNA is TGTGCCAGCAGTTTAATCAGCACGGCAGATACGCAGTATTTT.

This clone was counted ten times or more. The V call is TRBV19, the J call TRBJ2-2; D is undetermined. The V end lost 4 bases, the J end lost 3 bases, and 9 bases lay between the germline ends. The length of the CDR3 is 14 residues. Germline CDR1 reads LNHDA; CDR2 reads SQIVND (reference sequence). DNA for the CDR3: TGTGCCAGTAGTAAGGCAGAGGACACCGGGGAGCTGTTTTTT. This gives the protein CASSKAEDTGELFF.

The J gene is TRBJ2-2, the V gene TRBV30, with D perhaps TRBD2 (6 bases). This CDR3 contains 16 residues. The V and J ends lost 0 bases and 0 bases respectively, with 11 bases between them. Germline V gene sequence: CDR1 GTSNPN, CDR2 SVGIG (reference sequence). CDR3 sequence reads: CAWSVLAFANTGELFF. The CDR3 DNA is TGTGCCTGGAGTGTTCTAGCGTTCGCGAACACCGGGGAGCTGTTTTTT.

This clone ranks as medium-sized (0.01 to 0.1%). The CDR3 DNA reads TGTGCCAGTCAGGACAGGGTTGGCTACGAGCAGTACTTC. Its translation: CASQDRVGYEQYF. V gene TRBV19 combines with J gene TRBJ2-7; 8 positions agree with TRBD1. The CDR3 contains 13 residues. From germline, CDR1 is LNHDA and CDR2 SQIVND (reference sequence). J lost 3 bases, V lost 8 bases, and 6 bases had no gene match.

The chain employs TRBV28 and TRBJ2-7, with 11 bases matching TRBD2. Looked up from germline, CDR1 is MDHEN and CDR2 is SYDVKM. CDR3 size: 15 residues. Trimming at V came to 6 bases and at J to 5 bases, leaving 9 bases not matched to a gene. The CDR3 DNA reads as TGTGCCAGCAGGACCCCCACTAGCGGGAGCCACGAGCAGTACTTC. This translates into CASRTPTSGSHEQYF.

The J gene is TRBJ2-5, the V gene TRBV5-5, with TRBD1 as a possible D gene (5 bases). V lost 0 bases and J lost 0, with 12 bases in between. Germline loops: CDR1 SGHKS, CDR2 YYEKEE (reference sequence). This CDR3 has 16 residues. CDR3 DNA: TGTGCCAGCAGCTTGGTTGTTGTAGGGGACCAAGAGACCCAGTACTTC. It specifies CASSLVVVGDQETQYF. Complete variable domain (other parts from reference TRBV5-5 and TRBJ2-5): DAGVTQSPTHLIKTRGQQVTLRCSPISGHKSVSWYQQVLGQGPQFIFQYYEKEERGRGNFPDRFSARQFPNYSSELNVNALLLGDSALYLCASSLVVVGDQETQYFGPGTRLLVL.

The rearrangement links TRBV30 to TRBJ2-7; 7 bases match TRBD2. Trimming took 0 bases from V and 9 from J; bases not matched to a gene: 11. The CDR3 loop spans 14 amino acids. Per germline, CDR1 GTSNPN and CDR2 SVGIG (reference sequence). The chain's CDR3 is CAWSVGSREGRQYF. For the CDR3, the DNA is TGTGCCTGGAGTGTGGGATCTAGGGAGGGTCGGCAGTACTTC.

This clone was detected ten times or more. This rearrangement joins TRBV7-6 to TRBJ2-2; 9 positions agree with TRBD2. The J segment lost 1 base and the V segment lost 5 bases, leaving 5 bases of the junction unmatched. This CDR3 has 16 amino acids. Germline V lookup: CDR1 SGHVS, CDR2 FNYEAQ. The CDR3 protein is CASSPRLAENTGELFF. CDR3 in DNA: TGTGCCAGCAGCCCGAGACTAGCGGAGAACACCGGGGAGCTGTTTTTT.

The rearrangement links TRBV6-1 to TRBJ2-2; D is uncertain. The V end was cut by 6 bases, the J end by 1 base, with 3 bases between. CDR3 length equals 12 residues. The germline gives CDR1 MNHNS, CDR2 SASEGT. CDR3 in DNA: TGTGCCAGCAGCCGGAACACCGGGGAGCTGTTTTTT. Its translation: CASSRNTGELFF.

This chain links TRBV7-8 with TRBJ2-2; the D gene could be TRBD1 or TRBD2 (5 bases each). CDR3 size: 17 residues. V lost 4 bases, J lost 5 bases, and 20 bases lay in between. CDR1 and CDR2 (germline): SGHVS, FQNEAQ. The CDR3 sequence is CASSSGHPGIKTGELFF. DNA of the CDR3: TGTGCCAGCAGCTCTGGACATCCGGGAATAAAAACCGGGGAGCTGTTTTTT.

The gene calls are TRBV19 and TRBJ2-1; possibly TRBD1 for D (5 bases). This CDR3 spans 17 amino acids. V was pared by 5 bases and J by 0 bases, with 17 bases between. CDR1 is LNHDA and CDR2 is SQIVND in the germline V gene (reference sequence). The CDR3: CASSDTLPRVSYNEQFF. The CDR3 nucleotides read TGTGCCAGTAGTGACACACTCCCCAGGGTCTCCTACAATGAGCAGTTCTTC.

Relative to its sample, this clone is large (0.1 to 1%). CDR3 DNA sequence: TGTGCCAGCAGCGGATCTAACACTGAAGCTTTCTTT. It encodes CASSGSNTEAFF. The chain carries TRBV9 and TRBJ1-1; D is undetermined. CDR1 is SGDLS and CDR2 is YYNGEE in the germline V gene. V lost 3 bases and J lost 2, with 5 bases in between. CDR3 length: 12 residues.

This clone counts as medium-sized. The chain has TRBV12-3 or TRBV12-4 and TRBJ2-1; 11 bases map to TRBD2. V dropped 4 bases and J dropped 7; count of bases not matched to a gene: 6. This CDR3 contains 15 residues. CDR3 nucleotides: TGTGCCAGCAGTTCACTAGCGGGAGTTTGGAATGAGCAGTTCTTC. It encodes CASSSLAGVWNEQFF.